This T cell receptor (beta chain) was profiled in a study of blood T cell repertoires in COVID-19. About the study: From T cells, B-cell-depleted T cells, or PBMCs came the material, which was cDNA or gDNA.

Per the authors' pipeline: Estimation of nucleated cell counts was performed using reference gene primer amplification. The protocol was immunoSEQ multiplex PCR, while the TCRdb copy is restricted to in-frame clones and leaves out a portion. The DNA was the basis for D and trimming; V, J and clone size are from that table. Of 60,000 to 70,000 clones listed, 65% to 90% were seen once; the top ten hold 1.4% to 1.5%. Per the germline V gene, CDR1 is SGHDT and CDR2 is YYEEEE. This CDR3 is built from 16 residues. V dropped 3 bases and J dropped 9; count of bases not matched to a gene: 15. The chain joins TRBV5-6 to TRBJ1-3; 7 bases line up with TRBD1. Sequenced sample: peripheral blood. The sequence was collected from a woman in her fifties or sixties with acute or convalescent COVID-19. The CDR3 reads CASSSPGTASSSTIYF. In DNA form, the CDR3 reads TGTGCCAGCAGCTCGCCAGGGACAGCCTCATCCTCCACCATATATTTT.